These 5 T cell receptor beta chains originate from one sample sequenced in a study of cytomegalovirus exposure and HLA in healthy donors. The data were produced by immunoSEQ multiplex PCR, yet TCRdb's version contains in-frame clones alone and is incomplete. The sample records 260,000 or so clones, 80% to 95% being singletons. Sequencing was carried out using PBMCs. These receptors all come from a woman aged 30 to 39 in good health and CMV-seronegative.

The chain couples TRBV6-1 to TRBJ2-2, with D perhaps TRBD2 (5 bases). Germline V gene data show CDR1 as MNHNS and CDR2 as SASEGT. The V gene lost 6 bases and the J gene lost 2 bases, with 16 bases spanning the gap. The CDR3 is made up of 16 amino acids. CDR3 sequence reads: CASREWLASNTGELFF. DNA of the CDR3: TGTGCCAGCAGGGAATGGCTTGCTAGCAACACCGGGGAGCTGTTTTTT.

This chain connects TRBV19 to TRBJ2-7, with 10 positions matching TRBD1. Trimming removed 1 base from V and 1 base from J; junction bases left unmatched: 1. Germline V CDR1 and CDR2: LNHDA, SQIVND (reference sequence). This CDR3 comprises 15 residues. The CDR3 sequence is CASSIGGQGSYEQYF. As DNA, the CDR3 is TGTGCCAGTAGTATAGGGGGACAGGGGTCCTACGAGCAGTACTTC.

The chain links TRBV29-1 to TRBJ2-5, with TRBD2 matching over 11 bases. This CDR3 contains 15 residues. From germline, CDR1 is SQVTM and CDR2 ANQGSEA. V was pared by 4 bases and J by 7 bases, with 11 bases of the junction left unmatched. CDR3 coding DNA: TGCAGCGTTGTTTCCACTAGCGGGAGCCCCGGGACCCAGTACTTC. Amino acids: CSVVSTSGSPGTQYF. The variable domain in full, completed from reference TRBV29-1 and TRBJ2-5, reads SAVISQKPSRDICQRGTSLTIQCQVDSQVTMMFWYRQQPGQSLTLIATANQGSEATYESGFVIDKFPISRPNLTFSTLTVSNMSPEDSSIYLCSVVSTSGSPGTQYFGPGTRLLVL.

This clone has only one observation. The J gene is TRBJ2-7, the V gene TRBV27; 7 nucleotides agree with TRBD2. V lost 3 bases, J lost 0 bases, and 5 bases stayed unmatched. Germline V lookup: CDR1 MNHEY, CDR2 SMNVEV (reference sequence). CDR3 size: 15 residues. CDR3 residues: CASSLAGDSSYEQYF. Written as DNA, the CDR3 is TGTGCCAGCAGTTTGGCGGGGGATAGCTCCTACGAGCAGTACTTC.

V usage is TRBV11-2 and J usage is TRBJ2-1, with 10 bases aligning to TRBD1. This CDR3 region has 15 residues. The germline CDR1 and CDR2 sequences are SGHAT and FQNNGV. The junction had 7 bases not matched to a gene; V was cut back by 6 bases and J by 5 bases. CDR3 loop: CASSQPGQGNNEQFF. CDR3 bases: TGTGCCAGCAGTCAACCGGGACAGGGGAACAATGAGCAGTTCTTC.